A single sample is the source of the 28 T cell receptor beta chains below, sequenced in a study of CD8 T cells in ankylosing spondylitis. TCRdb recomputed calls from the 5' RACE reads with MiXCR, one row per CDR3 protein. The table records under 130,000 distinct CDR3 sequences, around 24% of them present only once. What was sequenced was synovial fluid, either unsorted or a sorted T cell fraction (not recorded which). Source of these receptors: a male donor with ankylosing spondylitis.

V usage is TRBV7-6 and J usage is TRBJ1-5; no reliable D call. V lost 2 bases, J lost 9 bases, and 11 bases lay in between. The CDR3 length is 13 residues. Germline V gene data show CDR1 as SGHVS and CDR2 as FNYEAQ. The CDR3 sequence is CASSLSPRGPQHF. CDR3 DNA sequence: TGTGCCAGCAGCTTATCGCCCCGGGGGCCCCAGCATTTT.

This clonotype showed up many times. V gene TRBV24-1 combines with J gene TRBJ2-1; D may be TRBD1 (6 bases). Germline V gene lookup returns CDR1 KGHDR and CDR2 SFDVKD. V lost 4 bases, J lost 0 bases, and 12 bases lay in between. CDR3 length: 16 residues. CDR3 loop: CATSDVDSTSYNEQFF. The CDR3 nucleotides are TGTGCCACCAGTGACGTGGACAGCACCTCCTACAATGAGCAGTTCTTC.

In this sample, this clonotype turned up a few times. The chain carries TRBV5-4 and TRBJ1-1; the match to TRBD1 covers 12 bases. The CDR3 covers 14 residues. Germline CDR1 reads SGHNT; CDR2 reads YYREEE (reference sequence). J gave up 5 bases and V 4 bases, and 3 bases lay outside the gene matches. In nucleotides, the CDR3 is TGTGCCAGCAGCGGGGACAGGGGGCTTACTGAAGCTTTCTTT. Its translation: CASSGDRGLTEAFF. The full variable domain, rest sourced from reference TRBV5-4 and TRBJ1-1, is ETGVTQSPTHLIKTRGQQVTLRCSSQSGHNTVSWYQQALGQGPQFIFQYYREEENGRGNFPPRFSGLQFPNYSSELNVNALELDDSALYLCASSGDRGLTEAFFGQGTRLTVV.

The gene calls are TRBV19 and TRBJ1-5; weak D call: TRBD1 (5 bases). This CDR3 contains 15 residues. Germline CDR1 and CDR2: LNHDA and SQIVND (reference sequence). Trimming cost V 7 bases and J 1 base, with 14 bases left between them. CDR3 nucleotide sequence: TGTGCCAGTATGGGGCTAGGGATGAGCAATCAGCCCCAGCATTTT. The encoded protein is CASMGLGMSNQPQHF.

This clonotype was detected a few times. The genes are TRBV27 and TRBJ1-2, with D uncertain. The CDR3 extends over 17 amino acids. CDR1 MNHEY and CDR2 SMNVEV come from the germline V gene (reference sequence). Trimming removed 4 bases at V and 4 bases at J, with 22 bases between. This chain's CDR3 is CASSSLRNIGNGYGYTF. The CDR3 coding sequence is TGTGCCAGCAGTTCGCTCCGAAACATTGGGAATGGCTATGGCTACACCTTC.

Concerning this clonotype: At one end the junction does not follow the germline gene, possibly because of a read error. This chain uses TRBV18 with TRBJ2-5; 7 nucleotides agree with TRBD1. The CDR3 loop spans 14 amino acids. Germline lookup yields CDR1 KGHSH and CDR2 LQKENI. The CDR3 spells CSSSPHRGAETQYF. The CDR3 region has the DNA TGTTCCAGCTCACCCCACAGGGGCGCCGAGACCCAGTACTTC.

This clonotype has a handful of counts. The rearrangement joins TRBV7-2 to TRBJ2-1; the D call may be TRBD1 or TRBD2 (5 bases each). The V gene lost 1 base and the J gene lost 9 bases, with 19 bases spanning the gap. This CDR3 spans 16 amino acids. Germline CDR1 SGHTA, CDR2 FQGNSA. CDR3 region: CASSLEVGARAGEQFF. The CDR3 coding sequence is TGTGCCAGCAGCTTAGAGGTGGGAGCCAGGGCGGGTGAGCAGTTCTTC.

V gene TRBV12-3 or TRBV12-4 combines with J gene TRBJ2-4; D remains ambiguous. This CDR3 has 10 residues. V was cut by 8 bases and J by 7 bases, with 6 bases left in between. The CDR3, as DNA: TGTGCCAGCGCCGGGAACATTCAGTACTTC. This translates into CASAGNIQYF.

This rearrangement joins TRBV12-3 or TRBV12-4 to TRBJ2-1, with D uncertain. V shed 2 bases and J shed 6 bases, with 8 bases lying between them. The CDR3 is 13 residues long. The CDR3: CASSLRTSNEQFF. DNA of the CDR3: TGTGCCAGCAGTTTAAGGACCTCCAATGAGCAGTTCTTC.

This clonotype was observed a single time. The chain carries TRBV3-1 and TRBJ1-6; D ambiguous. This CDR3 contains 14 residues. Germline CDR1 reads LGHDT; CDR2 reads YNNKEL (reference sequence). Trimming removed 5 bases at V and 10 bases at J, with 15 bases between. CDR3 DNA sequence: TGTGCCAGCAGCACCGGGATAACGGCCTCACCCCTCCACTTT. Its translation: CASSTGITASPLHF.

This clonotype was observed a few times. The J gene is TRBJ1-2, the V gene TRBV6-5, with D possibly TRBD1 on 6 matching bases. Trimming pared 0 bases from V and 4 bases from J, leaving 18 bases between. This CDR3 is 17 amino acids long. Germline V gene sequence: CDR1 MNHEY, CDR2 SVGAGI. CDR3 sequence: CASSYSSRGYEVYGYTF. DNA for the CDR3: TGTGCCAGCAGTTACTCGAGCAGGGGCTACGAAGTCTATGGCTACACCTTC.

V usage is TRBV2 and J usage is TRBJ2-7, with TRBD2 as a possible D gene (6 bases). CDR1 SNHLY and CDR2 FYNNEI come from the germline V gene. Deletions cut 3 bases from V and 5 bases from J, with 14 bases between. The CDR3 runs to 14 residues. The CDR3 sequence is CASSEGRGPNEQYF. The CDR3 nucleotides are TGTGCCAGCAGTGAGGGGCGGGGTCCCAACGAGCAGTACTTC. Filled out from reference TRBV2 and TRBJ2-7, the complete variable domain reads EPEVTQTPSHQVTQMGQEVILRCVPISNHLYFYWYRQILGQKVEFLVSFYNNEISEKSEIFDDQFSVERPDGSNFTLKIRSTKLEDSAMYFCASSEGRGPNEQYFGPGTRLTVT.

This clonotype was counted ten times or more. The rearrangement links TRBV10-2 to TRBJ1-4, with 10 nucleotides matching TRBD1. The length of the CDR3 is 14 residues. CDR1 is WSHSY and CDR2 is SAAADI in the germline V gene. Trimming at V came to 6 bases and at J to 9 bases, leaving 7 bases not matched to a gene. CDR3 sequence: CASRGQGKEKKLFF. For the CDR3, the DNA is TGCGCCAGCAGGGGACAGGGGAAGGAAAAAAAACTGTTTTTT.

This clonotype was found many times. The chain couples TRBV5-5 to TRBJ1-5; the D gene is possibly TRBD1 (5 bases). There are 12 residues in the CDR3. CDR1 is SGHKS and CDR2 is YYEKEE in the germline V gene (reference sequence). V was clipped by 4 bases and J by 7 bases, with 9 bases between them. DNA of the CDR3: TGTGCCAGCAGCAGGGGTGGCCAGCCCCAGCATTTT. Translating it yields CASSRGGQPQHF.

This clonotype occurred many times. The chain has TRBV20-1 and TRBJ2-5; 7 bases fit TRBD1. CDR3 length: 13 amino acids. With 0 bases clipped from V and 6 bases from J, the junction kept 4 bases outside the gene matches. In germline, CDR1 is DFQATT, CDR2 SNEGSKA (reference sequence). The CDR3 DNA sequence: TGCAGTGCTAGAGATGAGGGGGCAAAGACCCAGTACTTC. This gives the protein CSARDEGAKTQYF.

There are a few counts of this clonotype. The chain has TRBV4-1 and TRBJ1-2; D is perhaps TRBD1 (6 bases). The CDR3 sequence is 14 residues long. CDR1 is MGHRA and CDR2 is YSYEKL in the germline V gene. V gave up 4 bases and J gave up 4 bases, with 13 bases separating them. CDR3 sequence: CASSREGGLYGYTF. The CDR3 DNA reads TGCGCCAGCAGCCGCGAAGGGGGGCTCTATGGCTACACCTTC.

The chain employs TRBV7-9 and TRBJ2-5; D may be TRBD1 (6 bases). From germline, CDR1 is SEHNR and CDR2 FQNEAQ (reference sequence). CDR3 length equals 14 residues. With 7 bases removed from V and 0 bases from J, the gap between germline ends came to 12 bases. The CDR3 protein is CASNKGTYQETQYF. CDR3 nucleotide sequence: TGTGCCAGCAACAAAGGGACATACCAAGAGACCCAGTACTTC. The entire variable domain, with the rest obtained from reference TRBV7-9 and TRBJ2-5, is as follows: DTGVSQNPRHKITKRGQNVTFRCDPISEHNRLYWYRQTLGQGPEFLTYFQNEAQLEKSRLLSDRFSAERPKGSFSTLEIQRTEQGDSAMYLCASNKGTYQETQYFGPGTRLLVL.

By its share, this clonotype is medium-sized. The V call is TRBV24-1, the J call TRBJ2-1; the match to TRBD1 covers 7 bases. The CDR3 runs 16 residues. With V trimmed by 7 bases and J by 3 bases, 11 bases remained unmatched. Per the germline V gene, CDR1 is KGHDR and CDR2 is SFDVKD. CDR3: CATSPSGTDFYNEQFF. The CDR3 nucleotides read TGTGCCACCAGCCCCTCCGGGACAGATTTCTACAATGAGCAGTTCTTC.

At least ten counts were recorded for this clonotype. The genes are TRBV5-1 and TRBJ2-7, with D perhaps TRBD1 or TRBD2 (6 bases each). Per germline, CDR1 SGHRS and CDR2 YFSETQ. CDR3 length: 14 residues. Deletions cut 4 bases from V and 6 bases from J, with 17 bases between. In DNA form, the CDR3 reads TGCGCCAGCAGCCTACCGAGGGGGGATCCCGAGCAGTACTTC. This gives the protein CASSLPRGDPEQYF. Full variable domain (missing parts from reference TRBV5-1 and TRBJ2-7): KAGVTQTPRYLIKTRGQQVTLSCSPISGHRSVSWYQQTPGQGLQFLFEYFSETQRNKGNFPGRFSGRQFSNSRSEMNVSTLELGDSALYLCASSLPRGDPEQYFGPGTRLTVT.

The rearrangement uses TRBV5-6 and TRBJ2-1; tentative D call: TRBD2 (6 bases). Trimming removed 4 bases from V and 0 bases from J, with 14 bases in between. Germline V gene data show CDR1 as SGHDT and CDR2 as YYEEEE. CDR3 length equals 16 residues. DNA for the CDR3: TGTGCCAGCAGCGCGCTAGCGCTTAGCTCCTACAATGAGCAGTTCTTC. This gives the protein CASSALALSSYNEQFF. The whole variable domain, filled in from reference TRBV5-6 and TRBJ2-1, reads DAGVTQSPTHLIKTRGQQVTLRCSPKSGHDTVSWYQQALGQGPQFIFQYYEEEERQRGNFPDRFSGHQFPNYSSELNVNALLLGDSALYLCASSALALSSYNEQFFGPGTRLTVL.

This clonotype occurred many times. V usage is TRBV12-3 or TRBV12-4 and J usage is TRBJ2-3; the D call may be TRBD1 or TRBD2 (6 bases each). V dropped 1 base and J dropped 9 bases, with 11 bases sitting between them. CDR3 length: 13 residues. The chain's CDR3 is CASSLDRGQTQYF. The CDR3 DNA is TGTGCCAGCAGTTTAGATCGGGGGCAAACGCAGTATTTT.

This clonotype has just a few counts. The chain couples TRBV5-4 to TRBJ2-2; D perhaps matches TRBD2 (5 bases). Germline CDR1 is SGHNT and CDR2 is YYREEE (reference sequence). This CDR3 is built from 17 residues. The V end lost 2 bases, the J end lost 6 bases, and 20 bases lay between the germline ends. The CDR3 bases are TGTGCCAGCAGCTTAAAGAGAGCCGGCAGGACTCCCGGGGAGCTGTTTTTT. It codes for CASSLKRAGRTPGELFF.

This clonotype is medium-sized (0.01 to 0.1%) by share. The CDR3 loop reads CASSLEGQGAVYGYTF. The CDR3 DNA is TGCGCCAGCAGCTTGGAGGGACAGGGGGCGGTCTATGGCTACACCTTC. J is TRBJ1-2 and V is TRBV5-1, with TRBD1 matching over 12 bases. In germline, CDR1 is SGHRS, CDR2 YFSETQ. This CDR3 has 16 amino acids. V shed 0 bases, J shed 4 bases, and the junction held 4 bases outside the gene matches.

This clonotype turned up a few times. J is TRBJ2-3 and V is TRBV24-1; D is tentatively TRBD1 or TRBD2 (5 bases each). V dropped 3 bases and J dropped 2 bases, with 11 bases sitting between them. Germline V gene sequence: CDR1 KGHDR, CDR2 SFDVKD. This CDR3 region has 15 residues. This chain's CDR3 is CATSDPGTYTDTQYF. Here the CDR3 DNA reads TGTGCCACCAGTGATCCCGGGACCTACACAGATACGCAGTATTTT.

There are many counts of this clonotype. The chain is built from TRBV2 and TRBJ2-7; unclear D gene. Deletions cut 6 bases from V and 0 bases from J, with 6 bases between. Germline lookup yields CDR1 SNHLY and CDR2 FYNNEI. This CDR3 is 12 amino acids long. The CDR3 protein is CASSFLSYEQYV. The CDR3 DNA follows: TGTGCCAGCAGCTTCCTCTCCTACGAGCAGTACGTC.

In this sample, this clonotype turned up once. This chain joins TRBV7-9 and TRBJ1-2; 7 bases are a match to TRBD1. Germline assignment: CDR1 SEHNR and CDR2 FQNEAQ (reference sequence). V was pared by 4 bases and J by 1 base, with 6 bases of the junction left unmatched. This CDR3 is built from 15 residues. The CDR3 loop is CASSSSGTDNYGYTF. The DNA of the CDR3 is TGTGCCAGCAGCTCCTCCGGGACAGATAACTATGGCTACACCTTC. The full variable domain, in which reference TRBV7-9 and TRBJ1-2 provide the parts outside the CDR3, is DTGVSQNPRHKITKRGQNVTFRCDPISEHNRLYWYRQTLGQGPEFLTYFQNEAQLEKSRLLSDRFSAERPKGSFSTLEIQRTEQGDSAMYLCASSSSGTDNYGYTFGSGTRLTVV.

In its sample, this clonotype was seen once. The V and J genes are TRBV12-3 or TRBV12-4 and TRBJ1-5, with D possibly matching TRBD1 (5 bases). CDR3 length equals 16 residues. Trimming took 5 bases from V and 6 from J, leaving 20 bases between them. In nucleotides, the CDR3 is TGTGCCAGCAGTCCCCGCGGAGGGGTAGGAGTTCAGCCCCAGCATTTT. Amino acid sequence: CASSPRGGVGVQPQHF.

The chain joins TRBV6-1 to TRBJ1-2; 11 bases are shared with TRBD1. The CDR3 sequence is 16 residues long. Germline V lookup: CDR1 MNHNS, CDR2 SASEGT. Germline trimming cut 6 bases from V and 4 bases from J; bases unmatched to any gene: 10. The CDR3 nucleotides are TGTGCCAGCAGGGATGTTGGACAGGGGGCACGCTATGGCTACACCTTC. This encodes CASRDVGQGARYGYTF.